What follows are 18 T cell receptor beta chains derived from one specimen sequenced in a study of beta chain features in type 1 diabetes. General study results and limits: The study found moderately but significantly shorter TCRB CDR3s in all four CD4+ subsets of Type 1 diabetes patients.

These receptors have no identified antigens. The isolated RNA, all of it, was reverse transcribed, so expressed TCRB transcripts were what got sequenced. The protocol was immunoSEQ multiplex PCR, while the TCRdb copy is restricted to in-frame clones and leaves out a portion. This table has approximately 150,000 clones, 63% appearing once. The sequenced sample was naive CD4+ T cells from blood. These receptor sequences come from a man aged 25 to 45 with type 1 diabetes.

The chain joins TRBV7-9 to TRBJ2-7; weak D call: TRBD1 (5 bases). Germline loops: CDR1 SEHNR, CDR2 FQNEAQ (reference sequence). The CDR3 loop spans 12 amino acids. The ends were cut back, 1 base at V and 9 bases at J, with 10 bases in the middle. The CDR3 sequence is CASSLELGVQYF. The CDR3 nucleotides are TGTGCCAGCAGCTTAGAGCTAGGGGTGCAGTACTTC.

CDR3 region: CSAGRGEKETQYF. The CDR3 DNA is TGCAGCGCTGGTAGGGGGGAGAAAGAGACCCAGTACTTC. V gene TRBV29-1 combines with J gene TRBJ2-5; D is tentatively TRBD1 or TRBD2 (6 bases each). The germline V and J ends were trimmed by 7 bases and 3 bases, with 15 bases remaining between them. The CDR3 contains 13 residues. CDR1 SQVTM and CDR2 ANQGSEA come from the germline V gene. The variable domain in full, completed from reference TRBV29-1 and TRBJ2-5, reads SAVISQKPSRDICQRGTSLTIQCQVDSQVTMMFWYRQQPGQSLTLIATANQGSEATYESGFVIDKFPISRPNLTFSTLTVSNMSPEDSSIYLCSAGRGEKETQYFGPGTRLLVL.

The rearrangement joins TRBV4-3 to TRBJ2-3; 9 bases fit TRBD1. The CDR3 contains 18 residues. The trim removed 1 base at V and 2 bases at J, leaving 10 bases unmatched. Germline lookup yields CDR1 LGHNA and CDR2 YSLEER. The CDR3 DNA reads as TGCGCCAGCAGCCAAGTTATTCACGGACAGGGGAACACAGATACGCAGTATTTT. Translating gives CASSQVIHGQGNTDTQYF.

J is TRBJ2-6 and V is TRBV28; possible D gene TRBD1, 5 bases. The CDR3 contains 15 residues. Germline lookup yields CDR1 MDHEN and CDR2 SYDVKM. Trimming removed 1 base from V and 1 base from J, with 5 bases in between. CDR3 residues: CASSLSGSGANVLTF. The CDR3 DNA follows: TGTGCCAGCAGTTTATCAGGGTCTGGGGCCAACGTCCTGACTTTC.

The chain couples TRBV14 to TRBJ2-1; D not certain. Germline V lookup: CDR1 SGHDN, CDR2 FVKESK. Trimming removed 0 bases from V and 0 bases from J, with 6 bases in between. The CDR3 has 15 amino acids. The CDR3 loop reads CASSQDASSYNEQFF. For the CDR3, the DNA is TGTGCCAGCAGCCAAGATGCGAGCTCCTACAATGAGCAGTTCTTC.

The rearrangement joins TRBV30 to TRBJ2-5, with D maybe TRBD2 (5 bases). CDR3 length equals 10 residues. V was pared by 5 bases and J by 11 bases, with 12 bases between. Germline-derived CDR1 and CDR2 are GTSNPN and SVGIG (reference sequence). The CDR3 is CAWGRDEQYF. The CDR3 DNA reads as TGTGCCTGGGGTCGGGATGAGCAGTACTTC.

CDR3 DNA: TGTGCCAGCTCAGAGAGGACAGGGGAGGTATCTGAAGCTTTCTTT. This encodes CASSERTGEVSEAFF. V gene TRBV18 combines with J gene TRBJ1-1; TRBD1 matches at 9 bases. The CDR3 consists of 15 residues. With V trimmed by 5 bases and J by 6 bases, 10 bases remained unmatched. The germline gives CDR1 KGHSH, CDR2 LQKENI.

This rearrangement joins TRBV7-2 to TRBJ2-2; D possibly corresponds to TRBD1 (5 bases). Trimming took off 2 bases at V and 7 bases at J, with 8 bases between the two ends. CDR1 is SGHTA and CDR2 is FQGNSA in the germline V gene. The CDR3 is made up of 13 amino acids. CDR3 amino acids: CASSLRQGGELFF. The CDR3 DNA reads as TGTGCCAGCAGCTTAAGGCAGGGCGGGGAGCTGTTTTTT.

V is TRBV6-6 and J is TRBJ2-5; 7 nucleotides match TRBD1. Germline V CDR1 and CDR2: MNHNY, SVGAGI (reference sequence). The CDR3 length is 15 residues. The V gene end was trimmed by 6 bases and the J gene end by 1 base; junction bases not matched to a gene: 8. CDR3 sequence (DNA): TGTGCCAGCAGGAAGACAGGGATCCTCCAAGAGACCCAGTACTTC. Encoded protein: CASRKTGILQETQYF.

In its sample, this clone was seen once. The DNA for the CDR3 is TGTGCCAGCAGTTTGACCGGGACAGCACCCAATGAGCAGTTCTTC. It encodes CASSLTGTAPNEQFF. The J gene is TRBJ2-1, the V gene TRBV27; 7 nucleotides agree with TRBD1. CDR3 size: 15 residues. The germline gives CDR1 MNHEY, CDR2 SMNVEV (reference sequence). The junction had 8 bases not matched to a gene; V was cut back by 3 bases and J by 6 bases.

The chain combines TRBV30 with TRBJ1-4; D unclear. Germline V CDR1 and CDR2: GTSNPN, SVGIG (reference sequence). Trimming stripped 0 bases from V and 5 bases from J, with 10 bases between. The CDR3 is made up of 14 amino acids. The CDR3 here is CAWSVGTFNEKLFF. CDR3 nucleotide sequence: TGTGCCTGGAGTGTAGGCACGTTCAATGAAAAACTGTTTTTT.

The rearrangement links TRBV7-9 to TRBJ2-3; D is tentatively TRBD1 or TRBD2 (6 bases each). From germline, CDR1 is SEHNR and CDR2 FQNEAQ (reference sequence). Between the trimmed V and J ends, which lost 7 bases and 0 bases, there was a span of 14 bases. The CDR3 is 15 amino acids. CDR3 amino acids: CASTPSGASTDTQYF. In nucleotides, the CDR3 is TGTGCCAGCACCCCTTCGGGGGCTAGCACAGATACGCAGTATTTT.

The chain employs TRBV29-1 and TRBJ1-6; D uncertain. Trimming cost V 4 bases and J 9 bases, with 19 bases left between them. This CDR3 contains 15 residues. Germline V gives CDR1 SQVTM, CDR2 ANQGSEA. The CDR3 bases are TGCAGCGTTGGCCCTCTTCGGGCGGCTCTTTCACCCCTCCACTTT. This translates into CSVGPLRAALSPLHF.

CDR3 sequence reads: CASSSPRLRMQYF. The CDR3 DNA is TGTGCCAGCAGCTCCCCGAGGTTGAGAATGCAGTATTTT. The chain combines TRBV11-2 with TRBJ2-3; the D is unclear. Trimming took 4 bases from V and 11 from J, leaving 16 bases between them. Germline CDR1 SGHAT, CDR2 FQNNGV. The CDR3 loop spans 13 amino acids.

This clone was detected only a few times. The chain employs TRBV9 and TRBJ2-7, with 9 bases identical to TRBD1. The CDR3 runs 13 residues. Germline loops: CDR1 SGDLS, CDR2 YYNGEE. The J segment lost 6 bases and the V segment lost 4 bases, leaving 5 bases of the junction unmatched. CDR3 coding DNA: TGTGCCAGCAGCATCACAGGGGGCACCGAGCAGTACTTC. It translates to CASSITGGTEQYF.

The V gene is TRBV28, the J gene TRBJ1-2, with TRBD1 matching 8 bases. In germline, CDR1 is MDHEN, CDR2 SYDVKM. The CDR3 has 13 residues. J was trimmed by 3 bases and V by 6 bases; bases with no gene match: 3. The CDR3 nucleotides read TGTGCCAGCAGCGGGACAGGCGACTATGGCTACACCTTC. The encoded protein is CASSGTGDYGYTF.

The gene calls are TRBV7-2 and TRBJ2-5; TRBD1 matches at 7 bases. Per the germline V gene, CDR1 is SGHTA and CDR2 is FQGNSA. Trimming took 7 bases from V and 5 from J; bases not matched to a gene: 4. The CDR3 covers 12 residues. CDR3 coding DNA: TGTGCCAGCAACGACAGGGAGGAGACCCAGTACTTC. Residues: CASNDREETQYF.

The chain carries TRBV6-5 and TRBJ2-7; D gene ambiguous. The CDR3 covers 15 residues. Trimming stripped 2 bases from V and 0 bases from J, with 11 bases between. In germline, CDR1 is MNHEY, CDR2 SVGAGI. The CDR3 region is CASSYNLRSSYEQYF. The CDR3, as DNA: TGTGCCAGCAGTTACAATCTCAGGAGCTCCTACGAGCAGTACTTC.